The clone carrying this T cell receptor (beta chain) was seen at least ten times. The data were taken from a study of human T cells and chemical hapten exposure. About the study: Application of 0.01% DPC to the upper back was done by patch test, with a reading at 6 days. Alopecia universalis, totalis or areata was present in patients who were mostly female.

This sample's time point: patch test 2, 6 weeks after DPC sensitization. Treatment defined: therapeutic diphenylcyclopropenone sensitization with weekly scalp DPC. The study drew its donors from alopecia patients who were 18 to 70 years old and suitable for DPC. TCRdb re-called the RACE reads through MiXCR, storing one row per CDR3 protein. The repertoire holds approximately 350,000 distinct CDR3 sequences, with 6% to 7% as singletons. Germline lookup yields CDR1 MNHEY and CDR2 SVGAGI. The trim removed 0 bases at V and 1 base at J, leaving 0 bases unmatched. CDR3 length equals 17 residues. The starting material was whole blood, obtained in connection with sensitization to the hapten diphenylcyclopropenone (DPC). This chain links TRBV6-5 with TRBJ2-3; 14 nucleotides align to TRBD2. The receptor was isolated from a woman in her late teens or twenties with alopecia areata. Some clones in this sample may be carry-over from other donors' samples. CDR3 region: CASSYSGLAGGTDTQYF. The CDR3 DNA sequence: TGTGCCAGCAGTTACTCGGGACTAGCGGGGGGCACAGATACGCAGTATTTT.